This T cell receptor beta chain emerged from a study of OX40 agonist ivuxolimab in advanced cancers. General study results and limits: CD4+ and CD8+ T cells in blood underwent clonal expansion by week 6 at 0.1 to 3.0 mg/kg. Expanded clones belonging to CD8+ T cells outnumbered, on average, those of CD4+.

With respect to this clone: Its target is unknown.

This CDR3 is 15 amino acids long. V shed 0 bases and J 8 bases; nucleotides not matched to a gene: 5. The V gene's germline CDR1 is SGHAT and CDR2 FQNNGV. Systemic immunosuppression or autoimmune disease history was grounds to exclude patients. Sequencing used immunoSEQ multiplex PCR; TCRdb keeps in-frame clones, though not all of them. The sample contains about 28,000 clones, approximately 78% of which appear only once. The V call is TRBV11-2, the J call TRBJ1-5; 9 bases are shared with TRBD1. The receptor comes from an adult with an advanced solid tumor such as melanoma, head and neck, liver or kidney cancer. The sample consisted of CD4+ or CD8+ T cells sorted from blood, taken in a trial of the OX40 agonist ivuxolimab. The CDR3 sequence is CASSLDQGTGKPQHF. CDR3 coding DNA: TGTGCCAGCAGCTTAGATCAGGGGACAGGGAAGCCCCAGCATTTT.